This T cell receptor (beta chain) was captured in a study of identical twins. Findings and caveats of the study: Models predicted less out-of-frame TCR alpha sharing in monozygotic twins than was found. For out-of-frame alpha sequences shared by twins, low generation probability was in excess. Analyses based on zero insertions could be partly confounded by invariant MAIT and iNKT cells. In drawing conclusions, the study used cross-sectional statistical analysis and did not follow the same donors.

CDR1 is DFQATT, CDR2 SNEGSKA, per germline (reference sequence). The V gene end was trimmed by 6 bases and the J gene end by 1 base; junction bases not matched to a gene: 5. The CDR3 sequence is 13 residues long. One entry per CDR3 protein, called by TCRdb with MiXCR from the 5' RACE reads. The table shows about 1.7 million distinct CDR3 sequences, with around a third occurring only once. Details on this clonotype: Its antigen remains unidentified.

This chain connects TRBV20-1 to TRBJ2-7; 8 bases are a match to TRBD1. The sequencing input was cord blood. The clonotype originates from a newborn girl in good health. The CDR3 DNA reads as TGCAGTGCCCATGGACAGGGTTCCTACGAGCAGTACTTC. Translating gives CSAHGQGSYEQYF.